This T cell receptor (beta chain) was recorded in a study of blood T cell repertoires in COVID-19. For the study at large: There were acute and convalescent COVID-19 samples, and they came from the United States, Italy and Spain.

Trimming cost V 2 bases and J 2 bases, with 12 bases left between them. Germline V CDR1 and CDR2: SGHDN, FVKESK. This CDR3 is 15 amino acids long. Per the study methods: Amplified reference gene primers provided the basis for estimating nucleated cell counts. Clones were sequenced by immunoSEQ multiplex PCR, and TCRdb holds only the in-frame ones, with some missing. D and trimming were read from the DNA, whereas the V and J calls and clone size are those reported in that table. The table has over 110,000 clones, around 81% seen once. This receptor was taken from a human donor in a cohort sampled during active COVID-19. The rearrangement uses TRBV14 and TRBJ1-2, with D possibly being TRBD1 (5 bases). Material: peripheral blood. CDR3 coding DNA: TGTGCCAGCAGCCAAAGACTGACAGAGAACTATGGCTACACCTTC. Translating it yields CASSQRLTENYGYTF.